The T cell receptor (beta chain) under discussion was sequenced for a study of cytomegalovirus exposure and HLA in healthy donors. Study-wide results and limits: Because they were indistinguishable, some V segments, including TRBV6-2 and TRBV6-3, were excluded.

The germline gives CDR1 SGHAT, CDR2 FQNNGV. The CDR3 covers 15 residues. The ends were cut back, 7 bases at V and 2 bases at J, with 18 bases in the middle. Both 60 Vbeta primers and 13 Jbeta primers went into the PCR. In the authors' workflow: Per a later analysis, the number of unique TCR beta chains was some 82 million, of which around 10 million were shared. Assay used: immunoSEQ multiplex PCR; TCRdb lists only in-frame clones, some missing. The V and J calls and clone size come from that table; D and trimming were worked out from the DNA. The repertoire consists of approximately 130,000 clones, with over 70% occurring once and the leading ten covering about 3%. Each of the donors was a healthy bone marrow donor. This clone was found once. Its target is unknown.

The material sequenced was PBMCs. The chain carries TRBV11-2 and TRBJ2-7; D perhaps matches TRBD1 (6 bases). The receptor was isolated from a man aged 30 to 45 in good health and CMV-seronegative. CDR3 DNA: TGTGCCAGCACCCCCCTCAGGGGTTCCCCCTACGAGCAGTACTTC. This gives the protein CASTPLRGSPYEQYF.